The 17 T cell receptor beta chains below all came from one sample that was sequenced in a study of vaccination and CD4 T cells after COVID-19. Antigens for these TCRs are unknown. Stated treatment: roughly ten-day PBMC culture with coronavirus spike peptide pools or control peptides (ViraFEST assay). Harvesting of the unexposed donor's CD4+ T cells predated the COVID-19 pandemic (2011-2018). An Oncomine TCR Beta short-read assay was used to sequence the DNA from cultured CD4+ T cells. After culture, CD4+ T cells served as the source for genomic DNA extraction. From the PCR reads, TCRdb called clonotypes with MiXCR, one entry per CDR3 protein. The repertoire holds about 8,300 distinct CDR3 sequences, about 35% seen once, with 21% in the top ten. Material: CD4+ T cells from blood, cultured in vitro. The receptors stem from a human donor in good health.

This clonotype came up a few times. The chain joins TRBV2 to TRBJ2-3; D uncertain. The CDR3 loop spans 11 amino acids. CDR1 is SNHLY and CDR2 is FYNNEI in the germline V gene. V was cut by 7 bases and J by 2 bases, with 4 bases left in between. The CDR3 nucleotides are TGTGCCAGCAAGACCACAGATACGCAGTATTTT. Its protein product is CASKTTDTQYF.

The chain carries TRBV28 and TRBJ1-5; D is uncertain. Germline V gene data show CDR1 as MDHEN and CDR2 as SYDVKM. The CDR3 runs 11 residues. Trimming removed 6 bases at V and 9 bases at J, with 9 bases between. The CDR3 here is CASSSVWPQHF. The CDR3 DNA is TGTGCCAGCAGCTCGGTGTGGCCCCAGCATTTT.

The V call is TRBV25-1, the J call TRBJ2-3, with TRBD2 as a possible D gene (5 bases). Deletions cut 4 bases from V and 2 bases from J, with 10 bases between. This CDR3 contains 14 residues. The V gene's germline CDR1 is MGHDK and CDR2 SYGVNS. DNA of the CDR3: TGTGCCAGCAGTGGTGGACTGCCCACAGATACGCAGTATTTT. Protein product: CASSGGLPTDTQYF.

The CDR3 DNA reads as TGTGCCAGCAGTTCGGGACCTCGGGATACGCAGTATTTT. Residues: CASSSGPRDTQYF. The rearrangement joins TRBV6-2 or TRBV6-3 to TRBJ2-3; D is perhaps TRBD1 or TRBD2 (5 bases each). V shed 4 bases and J shed 6 bases, with 11 bases lying between them. CDR3 size: 13 residues. The germline CDR1 and CDR2 sequences are MNHEY and SVGEGT.

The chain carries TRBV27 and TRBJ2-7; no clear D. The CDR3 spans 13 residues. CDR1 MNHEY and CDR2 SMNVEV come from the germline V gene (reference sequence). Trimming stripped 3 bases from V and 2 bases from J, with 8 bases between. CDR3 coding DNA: TGTGCCAGCAGTTTCAGCGACCCCTACGAGCAGTACTTC. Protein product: CASSFSDPYEQYF.

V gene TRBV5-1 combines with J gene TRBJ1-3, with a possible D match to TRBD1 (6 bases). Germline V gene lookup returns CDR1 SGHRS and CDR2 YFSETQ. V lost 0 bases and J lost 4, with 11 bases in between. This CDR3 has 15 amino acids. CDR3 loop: CASSLEGDEGNTIYF. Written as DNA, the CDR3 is TGCGCCAGCAGCTTGGAGGGGGATGAGGGAAACACCATATATTTT. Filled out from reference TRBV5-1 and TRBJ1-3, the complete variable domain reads KAGVTQTPRYLIKTRGQQVTLSCSPISGHRSVSWYQQTPGQGLQFLFEYFSETQRNKGNFPGRFSGRQFSNSRSEMNVSTLELGDSALYLCASSLEGDEGNTIYFGEGSWLTVV.

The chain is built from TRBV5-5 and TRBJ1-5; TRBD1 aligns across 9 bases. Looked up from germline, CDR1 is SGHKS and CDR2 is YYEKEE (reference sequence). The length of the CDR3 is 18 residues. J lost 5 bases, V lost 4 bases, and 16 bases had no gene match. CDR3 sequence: CASSATFRDRVLHQPQHF. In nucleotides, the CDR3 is TGTGCCAGCAGCGCCACTTTCCGGGACAGGGTTTTACATCAGCCCCAGCATTTT.

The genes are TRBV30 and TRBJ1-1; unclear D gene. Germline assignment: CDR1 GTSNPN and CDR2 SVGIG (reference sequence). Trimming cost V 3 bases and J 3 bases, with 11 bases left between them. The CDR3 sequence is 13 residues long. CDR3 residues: CAWSVGPDTEAFF. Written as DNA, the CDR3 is TGTGCCTGGAGCGTCGGACCAGACACTGAAGCTTTCTTT.

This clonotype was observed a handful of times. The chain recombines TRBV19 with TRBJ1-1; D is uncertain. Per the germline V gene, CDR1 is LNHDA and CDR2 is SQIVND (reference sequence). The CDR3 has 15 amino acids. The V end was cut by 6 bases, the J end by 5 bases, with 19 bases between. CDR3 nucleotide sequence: TGTGCCAGTAGCGCCGGGTCGGCGGGCGAGACTGAAGCTTTCTTT. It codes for CASSAGSAGETEAFF. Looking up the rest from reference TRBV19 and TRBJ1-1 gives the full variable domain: DGGITQSPKYLFRKEGQNVTLSCEQNLNHDAMYWYRQDPGQGLRLIYYSQIVNDFQKGDIAEGYSVSREKKESFPLTVTSAQKNPTAFYLCASSAGSAGETEAFFGQGTRLTVV.

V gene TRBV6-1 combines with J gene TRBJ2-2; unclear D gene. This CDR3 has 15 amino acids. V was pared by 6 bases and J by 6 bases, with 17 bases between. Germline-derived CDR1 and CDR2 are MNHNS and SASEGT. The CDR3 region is CASSRTWDTPGELFF. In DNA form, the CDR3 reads TGTGCCAGCAGCCGAACTTGGGATACCCCCGGGGAGCTGTTTTTT.

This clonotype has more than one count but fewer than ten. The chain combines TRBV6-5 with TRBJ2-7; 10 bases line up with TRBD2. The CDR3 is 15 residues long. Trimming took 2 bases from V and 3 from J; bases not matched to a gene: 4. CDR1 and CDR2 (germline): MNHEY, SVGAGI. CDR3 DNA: TGTGCCAGCAGTTACGAGCGGGAGGGACTCTACGAGCAGTACTTC. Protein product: CASSYEREGLYEQYF.

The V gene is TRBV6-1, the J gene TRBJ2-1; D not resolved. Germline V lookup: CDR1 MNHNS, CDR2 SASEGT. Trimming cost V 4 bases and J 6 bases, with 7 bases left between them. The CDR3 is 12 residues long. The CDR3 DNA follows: TGTGCCAGCAGTGTCCACTCCAATGAGCAGTTCTTC. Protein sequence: CASSVHSNEQFF.

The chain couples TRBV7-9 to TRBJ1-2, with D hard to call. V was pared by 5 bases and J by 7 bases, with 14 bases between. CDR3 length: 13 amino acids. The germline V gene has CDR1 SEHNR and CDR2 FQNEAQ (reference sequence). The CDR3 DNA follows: TGTGCCAGCAGCCTCGCCTTAGTAGTTGGCTACACCTTC. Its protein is CASSLALVVGYTF.

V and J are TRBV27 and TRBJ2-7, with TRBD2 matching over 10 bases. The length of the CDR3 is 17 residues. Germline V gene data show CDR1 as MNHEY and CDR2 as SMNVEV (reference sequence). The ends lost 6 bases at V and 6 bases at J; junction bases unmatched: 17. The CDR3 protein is CASSLTASVAGGVEQYF. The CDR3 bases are TGTGCCAGCAGCTTAACGGCCTCGGTAGCGGGAGGTGTCGAGCAGTACTTC.

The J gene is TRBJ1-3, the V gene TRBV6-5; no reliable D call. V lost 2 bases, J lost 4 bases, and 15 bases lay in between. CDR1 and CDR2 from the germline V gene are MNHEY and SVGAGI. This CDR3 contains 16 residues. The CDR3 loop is CASSYLTTSRGNTIYF. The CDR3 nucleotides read TGTGCCAGCAGTTACCTGACAACCTCAAGGGGAAACACCATATATTTT.

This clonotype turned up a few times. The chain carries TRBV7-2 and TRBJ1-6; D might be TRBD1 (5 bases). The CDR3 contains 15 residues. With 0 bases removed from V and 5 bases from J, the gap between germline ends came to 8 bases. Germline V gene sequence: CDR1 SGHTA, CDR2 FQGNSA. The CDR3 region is CASSLAPGNNSPLHF. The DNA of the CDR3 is TGTGCCAGCAGCTTAGCTCCAGGGAATAATTCACCCCTCCACTTT.

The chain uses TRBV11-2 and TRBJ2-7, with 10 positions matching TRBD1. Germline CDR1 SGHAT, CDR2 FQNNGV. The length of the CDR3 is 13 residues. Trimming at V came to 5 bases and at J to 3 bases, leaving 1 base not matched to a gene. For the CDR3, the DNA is TGTGCCAGCAGCCGGACAGGGGGCTACGAGCAGTACTTC. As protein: CASSRTGGYEQYF.